Following are 5 T cell receptor beta chains from one sample sequenced in a study of T cell changes during pregnancy in multiple sclerosis. Sequencing used immunoSEQ multiplex PCR; TCRdb keeps in-frame clones, though not all of them. The profile shows 40,000 to 45,000 clones, approximately 90% of them singletons. Sequencing used CD4+ T cells from peripheral blood mononuclear cells, obtained before pregnancy. These receptors came from a female donor with multiple sclerosis, enrolled in a pregnancy study.

V is TRBV2 and J is TRBJ1-1, with D possibly being TRBD1 (5 bases). Germline CDR1 reads SNHLY; CDR2 reads FYNNEI. This CDR3 is 13 amino acids long. Trimming left V 7 bases short and J 0 bases short, with 9 bases between. CDR3 sequence reads: CASKIQVNTEAFF. The DNA for the CDR3 is TGTGCCAGCAAGATACAGGTGAACACTGAAGCTTTCTTT.

The V call is TRBV7-2, the J call TRBJ2-7; 8 nucleotides agree with TRBD1. Germline assignment: CDR1 SGHTA and CDR2 FQGNSA. V lost 1 base, J lost 5 bases, and 7 bases stayed unmatched. CDR3 size: 15 residues. CDR3 sequence reads: CASSLGWTGRNEQYF. The DNA of the CDR3 is TGTGCCAGCAGCTTAGGTTGGACAGGGAGAAACGAGCAGTACTTC.

The rearrangement uses TRBV5-1 and TRBJ2-2, with 8 bases matching TRBD2. The CDR3 runs to 14 residues. Trimming at V came to 3 bases and at J to 3 bases, leaving 1 base not matched to a gene. CDR1 and CDR2 (germline): SGHRS, YFSETQ. The CDR3 sequence is CASSWGLDTGELFF. In DNA, the CDR3 is TGCGCCAGCAGCTGGGGACTAGACACCGGGGAGCTGTTTTTT.

The chain combines TRBV11-3 with TRBJ2-1, with 8 bases matching TRBD2. The CDR3 covers 12 residues. After removal of 4 bases from V and 12 bases from J, the junction contained 5 bases not matched to a gene. In germline, CDR1 is SGHNT, CDR2 YENEEA. The CDR3 nucleotides read TGTGCCAGCAGCTCCGGGGCGGGGGGGCAGTTCTTC. Residues: CASSSGAGGQFF.

The chain couples TRBV27 to TRBJ1-5; 8 bases agree with TRBD1. CDR1 is MNHEY and CDR2 is SMNVEV in the germline V gene (reference sequence). This CDR3 region has 14 residues. Trimming removed 3 bases from V and 7 bases from J; junction bases left unmatched: 5. The CDR3 is CASSFQQGGQPQHF. CDR3 in DNA: TGTGCCAGCAGTTTCCAACAGGGGGGACAGCCCCAGCATTTT.